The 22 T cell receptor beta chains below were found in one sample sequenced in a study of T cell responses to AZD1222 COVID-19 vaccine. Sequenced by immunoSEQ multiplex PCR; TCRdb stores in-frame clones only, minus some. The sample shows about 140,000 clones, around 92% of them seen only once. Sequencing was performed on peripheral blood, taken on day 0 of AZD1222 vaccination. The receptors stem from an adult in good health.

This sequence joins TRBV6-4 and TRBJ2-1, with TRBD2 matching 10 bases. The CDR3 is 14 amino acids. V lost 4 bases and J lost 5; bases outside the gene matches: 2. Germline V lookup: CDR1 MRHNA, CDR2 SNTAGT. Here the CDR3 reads CASSGTSGHNEQFF. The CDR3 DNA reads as TGTGCCAGCAGTGGGACTAGCGGACACAATGAGCAGTTCTTC.

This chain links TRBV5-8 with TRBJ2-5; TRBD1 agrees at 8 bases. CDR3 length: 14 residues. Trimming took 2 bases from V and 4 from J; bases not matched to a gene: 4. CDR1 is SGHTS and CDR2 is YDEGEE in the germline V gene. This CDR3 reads CASSLGQGLETQYF. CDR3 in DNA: TGTGCCAGCAGCTTAGGACAGGGATTAGAGACCCAGTACTTC. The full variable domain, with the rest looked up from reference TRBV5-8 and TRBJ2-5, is EAGVTQSPTHLIKTRGQQATLRCSPISGHTSVYWYQQALGLGLQFLLWYDEGEERNRGNFPPRFSGRQFPNYSSELNVNALELEDSALYLCASSLGQGLETQYFGPGTRLLVL.

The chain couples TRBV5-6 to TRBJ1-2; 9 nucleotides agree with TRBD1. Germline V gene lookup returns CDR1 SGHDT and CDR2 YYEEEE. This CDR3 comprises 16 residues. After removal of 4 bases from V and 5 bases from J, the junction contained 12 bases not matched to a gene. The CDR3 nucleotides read TGTGCCAGCAGCGTCGGACAGGGGATGGGAGGGTATGGCTACACCTTC. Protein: CASSVGQGMGGYGYTF. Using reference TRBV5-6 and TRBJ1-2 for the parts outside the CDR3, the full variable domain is DAGVTQSPTHLIKTRGQQVTLRCSPKSGHDTVSWYQQALGQGPQFIFQYYEEEERQRGNFPDRFSGHQFPNYSSELNVNALLLGDSALYLCASSVGQGMGGYGYTFGSGTRLTVV.

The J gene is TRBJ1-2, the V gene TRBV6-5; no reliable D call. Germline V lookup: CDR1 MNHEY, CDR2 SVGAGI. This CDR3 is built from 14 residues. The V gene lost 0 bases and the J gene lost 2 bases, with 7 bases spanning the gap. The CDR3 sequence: CASSYSKGNYGYTF. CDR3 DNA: TGTGCCAGCAGTTACTCAAAGGGCAACTATGGCTACACCTTC.

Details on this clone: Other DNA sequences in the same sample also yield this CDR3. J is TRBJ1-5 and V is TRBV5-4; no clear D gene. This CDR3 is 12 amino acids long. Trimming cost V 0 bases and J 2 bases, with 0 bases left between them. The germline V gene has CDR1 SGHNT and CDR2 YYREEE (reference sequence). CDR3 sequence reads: CASSLGNQPQHF. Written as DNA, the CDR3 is TGTGCCAGCAGCTTGGGCAATCAGCCCCAGCATTTT.

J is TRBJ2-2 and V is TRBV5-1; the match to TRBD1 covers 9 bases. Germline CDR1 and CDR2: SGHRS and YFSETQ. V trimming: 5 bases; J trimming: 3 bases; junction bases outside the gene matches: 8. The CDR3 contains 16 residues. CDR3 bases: TGCGCCAGCAGGAACTCGGACAGGGGTGACACCGGGGAGCTGTTTTTT. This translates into CASRNSDRGDTGELFF.

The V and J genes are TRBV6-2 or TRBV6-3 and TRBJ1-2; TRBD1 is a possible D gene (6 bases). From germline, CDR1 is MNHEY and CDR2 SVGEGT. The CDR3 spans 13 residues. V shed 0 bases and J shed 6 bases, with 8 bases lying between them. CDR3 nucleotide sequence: TGTGCCAGCAGTTACTCGGGGGCTGATGGCTACACCTTC. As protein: CASSYSGADGYTF.

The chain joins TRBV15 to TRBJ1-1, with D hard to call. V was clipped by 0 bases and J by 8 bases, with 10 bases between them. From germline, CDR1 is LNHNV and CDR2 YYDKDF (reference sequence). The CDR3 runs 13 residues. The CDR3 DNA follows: TGTGCCACCAGCAGAGATCCCGACCGAGAAGCTTTCTTT. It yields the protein CATSRDPDREAFF. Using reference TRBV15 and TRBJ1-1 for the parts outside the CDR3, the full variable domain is DAMVIQNPRYQVTQFGKPVTLSCSQTLNHNVMYWYQQKSSQAPKLLFHYYDKDFNNEADTPDNFQSRRPNTSFCFLDIRSPGLGDTAMYLCATSRDPDREAFFGQGTRLTVV.

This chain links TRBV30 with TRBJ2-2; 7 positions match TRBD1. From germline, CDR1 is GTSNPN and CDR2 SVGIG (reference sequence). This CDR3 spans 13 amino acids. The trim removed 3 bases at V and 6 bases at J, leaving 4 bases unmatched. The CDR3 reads CAWRRQGAGELFF. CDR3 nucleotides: TGTGCCTGGAGGAGACAGGGCGCCGGGGAGCTGTTTTTT.

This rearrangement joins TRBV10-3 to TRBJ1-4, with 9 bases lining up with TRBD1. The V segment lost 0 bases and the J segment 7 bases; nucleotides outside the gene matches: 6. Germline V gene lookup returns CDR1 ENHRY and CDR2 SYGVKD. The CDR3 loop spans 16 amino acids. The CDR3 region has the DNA TGTGCCATCAGTGAGTCGGGGGGACAGGGTCCTGAAAAACTGTTTTTT. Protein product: CAISESGGQGPEKLFF.

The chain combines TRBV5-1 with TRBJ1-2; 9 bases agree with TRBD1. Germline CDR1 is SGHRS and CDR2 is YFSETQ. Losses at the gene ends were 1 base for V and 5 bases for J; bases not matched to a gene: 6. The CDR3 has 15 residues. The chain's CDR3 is CASSLSTGGKYGYTF. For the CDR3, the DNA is TGCGCCAGCAGCTTGTCTACAGGGGGCAAGTATGGCTACACCTTC.

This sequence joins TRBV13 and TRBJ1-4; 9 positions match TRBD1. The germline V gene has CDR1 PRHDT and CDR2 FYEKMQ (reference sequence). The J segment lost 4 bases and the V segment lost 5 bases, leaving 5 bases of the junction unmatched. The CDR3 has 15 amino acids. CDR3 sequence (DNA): TGTGCCAGCAGCCCACAGGGGGCTATTAATGAAAAACTGTTTTTT. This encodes CASSPQGAINEKLFF.

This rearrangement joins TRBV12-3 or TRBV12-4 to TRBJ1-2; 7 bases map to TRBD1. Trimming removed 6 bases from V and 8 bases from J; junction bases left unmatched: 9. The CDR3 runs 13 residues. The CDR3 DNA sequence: TGTGCCAGCAGGGCAGACAGGGCTCAAGGCTACACCTTC. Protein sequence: CASRADRAQGYTF.

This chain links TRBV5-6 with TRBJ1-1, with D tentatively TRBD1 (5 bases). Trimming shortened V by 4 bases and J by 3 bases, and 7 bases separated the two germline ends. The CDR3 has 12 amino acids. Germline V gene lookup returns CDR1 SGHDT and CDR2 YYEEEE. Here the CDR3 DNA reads TGTGCCAGCAGCCCGGGGGACACTGAAGCTTTCTTT. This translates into CASSPGDTEAFF.

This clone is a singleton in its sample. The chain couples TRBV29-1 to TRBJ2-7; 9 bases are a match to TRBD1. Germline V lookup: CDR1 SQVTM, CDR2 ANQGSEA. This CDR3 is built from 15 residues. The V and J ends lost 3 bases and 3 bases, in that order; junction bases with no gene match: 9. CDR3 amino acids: CSVEGTGQGYYEQYF. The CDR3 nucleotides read TGCAGCGTTGAGGGTACGGGACAGGGTTACTACGAGCAGTACTTC.

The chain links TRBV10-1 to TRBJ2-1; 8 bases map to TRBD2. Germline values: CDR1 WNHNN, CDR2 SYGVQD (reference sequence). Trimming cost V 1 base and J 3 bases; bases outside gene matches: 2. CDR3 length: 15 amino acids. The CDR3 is CASSELSGGYNEQFF. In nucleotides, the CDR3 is TGCGCCAGCAGTGAGTTGAGCGGGGGCTACAATGAGCAGTTCTTC.

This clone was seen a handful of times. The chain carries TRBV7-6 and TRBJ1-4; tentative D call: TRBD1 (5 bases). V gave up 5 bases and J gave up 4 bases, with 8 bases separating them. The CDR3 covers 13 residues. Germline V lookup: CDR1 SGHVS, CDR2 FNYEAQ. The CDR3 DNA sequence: TGTGCCAGCAGCAAGGGACTTAATGAAAAACTGTTTTTT. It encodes CASSKGLNEKLFF.

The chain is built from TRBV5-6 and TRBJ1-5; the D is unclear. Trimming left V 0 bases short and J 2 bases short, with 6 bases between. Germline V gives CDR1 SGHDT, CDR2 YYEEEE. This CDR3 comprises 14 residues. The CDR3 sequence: CASSLAGRNQPQHF. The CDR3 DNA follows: TGTGCCAGCAGCTTGGCCGGGCGCAATCAGCCCCAGCATTTT.

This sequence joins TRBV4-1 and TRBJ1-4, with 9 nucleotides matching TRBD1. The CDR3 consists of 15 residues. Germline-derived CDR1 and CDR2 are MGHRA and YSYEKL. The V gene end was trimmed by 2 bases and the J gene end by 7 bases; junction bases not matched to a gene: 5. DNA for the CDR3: TGCGCCAGCAGCCAAAGGACAGGGGTACCTGAAAAACTGTTTTTT. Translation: CASSQRTGVPEKLFF.

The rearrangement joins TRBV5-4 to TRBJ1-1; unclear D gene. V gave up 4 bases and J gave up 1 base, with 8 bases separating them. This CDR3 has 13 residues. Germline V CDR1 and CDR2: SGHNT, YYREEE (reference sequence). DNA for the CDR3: TGTGCCAGCAGCCAGGTGGGGAACACTGAAGCTTTCTTT. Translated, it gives CASSQVGNTEAFF.

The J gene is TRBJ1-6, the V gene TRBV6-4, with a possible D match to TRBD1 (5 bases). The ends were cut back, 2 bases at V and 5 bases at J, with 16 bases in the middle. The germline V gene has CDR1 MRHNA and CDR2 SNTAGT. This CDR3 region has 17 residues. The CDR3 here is CASSDRRRGGNNSPLHF. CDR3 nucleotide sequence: TGTGCCAGCAGTGACAGGAGAAGGGGTGGAAATAATTCACCCCTCCACTTT.

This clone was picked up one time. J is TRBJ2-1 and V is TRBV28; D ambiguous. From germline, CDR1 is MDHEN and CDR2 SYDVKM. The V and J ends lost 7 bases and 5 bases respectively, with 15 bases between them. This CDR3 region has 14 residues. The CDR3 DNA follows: TGTGCCAGCATAGGCTATCCAGGTAACAATGAGCAGTTCTTC. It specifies CASIGYPGNNEQFF.